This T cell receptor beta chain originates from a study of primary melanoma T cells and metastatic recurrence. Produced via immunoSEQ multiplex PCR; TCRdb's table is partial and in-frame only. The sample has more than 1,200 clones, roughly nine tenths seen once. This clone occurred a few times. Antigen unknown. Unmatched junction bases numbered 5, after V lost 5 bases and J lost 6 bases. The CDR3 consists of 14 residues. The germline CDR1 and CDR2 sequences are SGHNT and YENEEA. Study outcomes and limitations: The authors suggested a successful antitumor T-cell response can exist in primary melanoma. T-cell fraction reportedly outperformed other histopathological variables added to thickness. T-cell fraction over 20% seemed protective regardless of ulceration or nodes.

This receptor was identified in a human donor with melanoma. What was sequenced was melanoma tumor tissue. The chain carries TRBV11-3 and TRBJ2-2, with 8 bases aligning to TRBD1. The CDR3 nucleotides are TGTGCCAGCAGCCATGGACAGGGATCCGGGGAGCTGTTTTTT. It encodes CASSHGQGSGELFF.